This T cell receptor beta chain stems from a study of vaccination effects on CD4 cells after COVID-19. Study results and caveats: Marked contraction was observed in infection-induced and vaccine-induced clones late after vaccination.

The ends were cut back, 1 base at V and 3 bases at J, with 9 bases in the middle. Germline V gives CDR1 MNHEY, CDR2 SMNVEV (reference sequence). The CDR3 is made up of 15 amino acids. Sequencing was preceded by expansion of antigen-specific CD4+ T cells with viral peptide pools in the ViraFEST assay. Having been cultured for less than 13 days, the cells underwent CD4+ T cell isolation. PCR confirmed that the person was infected with SARS-CoV-2 between March and December 2020. Participants each got two BNT162b2 or mRNA-1273 vaccine doses. On days 3 and 7, fresh IL-2 medium replaced half the medium. Only in-frame clones appear in the TCRdb table, and some are missing; sequencing was by immunoSEQ multiplex PCR. Among approximately 16,000 clones, 76% were seen once, and the ten largest hold 20% to 25%. Concerning this clone: What it binds is not known.

This clonotype originated in a human donor who had a prior SARS-CoV-2 infection. The rearrangement joins TRBV27 to TRBJ1-4, with D possibly being TRBD1 (5 bases). The sequencing used CD4+ T cells from PBMCs cultured with HCoV-NL63 spike peptides, collected after COVID-19 vaccination. The CDR3 bases are TGTGCCAGCAGTTTATGGGGGAGGCCTAATGAAAAACTGTTTTTT. This sequence encodes CASSLWGRPNEKLFF.